The clone carrying this T cell receptor (beta chain) was recorded only once. Antigen unknown. Germline-derived CDR1 and CDR2 are SGHRS and YFSETQ. CDR3 length: 13 amino acids. The junction had 3 bases not matched to a gene; V was cut back by 4 bases and J by 4 bases. The data stem from a study of vaccination effects on CD4 cells after COVID-19. Study conclusions and caveats: Convalescent patients numbered few in the study; early post-infection timepoints were missing entirely.

ViraFEST used viral peptide pools to expand antigen-specific CD4+ T cells before sequencing. CD4+ T cells were isolated after about nine days of culture. Nucleocapsid antibodies stayed negative before and after vaccination, showing no earlier SARS-CoV-2 infection. Culturing of 2 million to 2.5 million PBMC per well took place with around 9.6 IU/ml IL-2 and 10 ug/ml peptides. Days 3 and 7 were when half the medium was replaced with IL-2 medium. Sequencing used immunoSEQ multiplex PCR; TCRdb keeps in-frame clones, though not all of them. The table lists around 66,000 clones, 60% to 80% of them singletons.

This receptor was identified in a human donor who received a COVID-19 vaccine. V is TRBV5-1 and J is TRBJ2-5; 8 nucleotides match TRBD2. The sequences come from CD4+ T cells from PBMCs cultured with HCoV-OC43 spike peptides, collected before COVID-19 vaccination. As for subset: HCoV-OC43 spike overlapping peptide pool stimulation. As DNA, the CDR3 is TGCGCCAGCAGCCGTAGCGGGGCAGAGACCCAGTACTTC. Translated, it gives CASSRSGAETQYF.